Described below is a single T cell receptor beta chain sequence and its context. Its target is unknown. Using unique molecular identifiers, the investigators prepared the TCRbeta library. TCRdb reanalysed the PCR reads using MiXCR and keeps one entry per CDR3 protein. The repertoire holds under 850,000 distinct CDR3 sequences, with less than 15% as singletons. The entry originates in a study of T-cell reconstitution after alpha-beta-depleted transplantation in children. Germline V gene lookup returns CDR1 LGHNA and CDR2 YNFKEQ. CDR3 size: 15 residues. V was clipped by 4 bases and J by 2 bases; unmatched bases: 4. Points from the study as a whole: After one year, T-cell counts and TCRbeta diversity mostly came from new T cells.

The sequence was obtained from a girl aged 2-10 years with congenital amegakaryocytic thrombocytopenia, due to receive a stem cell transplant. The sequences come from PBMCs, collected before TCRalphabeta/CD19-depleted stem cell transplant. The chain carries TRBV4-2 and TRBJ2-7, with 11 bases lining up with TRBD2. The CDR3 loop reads CASSLGLADTYEQYF. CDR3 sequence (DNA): TGTGCCAGCAGCCTGGGACTAGCGGACACCTACGAGCAGTACTTC.